This T cell receptor beta chain was recovered during a study of lymphopenia after photon versus proton radiotherapy. There are 12 residues in the CDR3. Germline CDR1 reads KGHSH; CDR2 reads LQKENI. V was pared by 3 bases and J by 3 bases, with 6 bases between. The method was immunoSEQ multiplex PCR; TCRdb's version includes in-frame clones alone and lacks a portion of them. The sample lists about 26,000 clones; roughly 90% were seen once. This receptor was identified in a woman between 45 and 65 years old with cholangiocarcinoma. The source was peripheral blood, collected from a patient treated with photon-based radiotherapy. This chain uses TRBV18 with TRBJ2-7; D might be TRBD2 (5 bases). This chain's CDR3 is CASSPRGYEQYF. For the CDR3, the DNA is TGTGCCAGCTCACCCCGGGGCTACGAGCAGTACTTC.